This T cell receptor beta chain was sequenced for a study of cytomegalovirus exposure and HLA in healthy donors. The study's findings and limits: Researchers counted around 170 TCR beta chains as cytomegalovirus-associated. From TCR beta sequences, most subjects' HLA-A and HLA-B alleles were reportedly predicted accurately.

This PCR relied on a set of 60 Vbeta primers and 13 Jbeta primers. Clones were read by immunoSEQ multiplex PCR, and TCRdb kept only the in-frame ones, dropping some. The sample has 200,000 to 250,000 clones, 82% seen once; the top ten hold 5.4%. Germline CDR1 ENHRY, CDR2 SYGVKD. This CDR3 is built from 13 residues. Trimming removed 3 bases at V and 6 bases at J, with 11 bases between. This clone has more than one count but fewer than ten. The antigen is not known. The sequenced sample consisted of PBMCs. This TCR derives from a woman between 40 and 55 years old in good health and CMV-seropositive. The chain carries TRBV10-3 and TRBJ2-5; D gene uncertain. CDR3 amino acids: CAISDGGSQTQYF. CDR3 bases: TGTGCCATCAGTGATGGTGGTAGCCAGACCCAGTACTTC.